The rows below give T cell receptor beta chains drawn from one sample of a study of T cell responses to AZD1222 COVID-19 vaccine. The data were produced by immunoSEQ multiplex PCR, yet TCRdb's version contains in-frame clones alone and is incomplete. The table includes more than 95,000 clones, about nine tenths detected once. The sequencing used peripheral blood, collected on day 0 of AZD1222 vaccination. These receptors were taken from an adult in good health. The CDR3 runs from the conserved cysteine through the conserved F or W. D genes are given only for firm matches. Rows may omit the clone size; those that give it use once, few, many or a size class.

clone_size d_call j_call v_call cdr3_length cdr3_aa cdr3_nt
- TRBD2 TRBJ2-2 TRBV2 15 CASSDTREETGELFF TGTGCCAGCAGTGATACGCGGGAGGAAACCGGGGAGCTGTTTTTT
- - TRBJ2-2 TRBV10-1 14 CASNSGTAAGELFF TGCGCCAGCAACTCGGGGACGGCCGCCGGGGAGCTGTTTTTT
- - TRBJ2-1 TRBV18 14 CASSRTEGWNEQFF TGTGCCAGCTCAAGGACGGAGGGGTGGAATGAGCAGTTCTTC
- TRBD2 TRBJ2-3 TRBV11-2 16 CASSLGLAGSTDTQYF TGTGCCAGCAGCTTAGGGCTAGCGGGAAGCACAGATACGCAGTATTTT
- TRBD1 TRBJ2-7 TRBV5-1 14 CASSGRGLYDEQYF TGCGCCAGCAGTGGCAGGGGGCTTTACGACGAGCAGTACTTC
- - TRBJ2-1 TRBV7-8 15 CASSLPRGNHNEQFF TGTGCCAGCAGCTTACCGAGGGGGAATCACAATGAGCAGTTCTTC
- TRBD1 TRBJ2-7 TRBV5-1 16 CASSPSGQGRGREQYF TGCGCCAGCAGCCCCTCAGGACAGGGGAGGGGGAGGGAGCAGTACTTC
- - TRBJ2-6 TRBV30 13 CAWSAKSANVLTF TGTGCCTGGAGCGCCAAGAGTGCCAACGTCCTGACTTTC
- - TRBJ1-5 TRBV7-9 13 CASSHGWDGPQHF TGTGCCAGCAGCCACGGATGGGATGGGCCCCAGCATTTT
- - TRBJ1-5 TRBV3-1/TRBV3-2 15 CASSQELGAGQPQHF TGTGCCAGCAGCCAAGAATTGGGGGCCGGACAGCCCCAGCATTTT
few TRBD1 TRBJ1-5 TRBV3-1/TRBV3-2 14 CASSLGQGSAPQHF TGTGCCAGCAGCCTGGGACAGGGATCGGCGCCCCAGCATTTT
- - TRBJ1-1 TRBV6-2/TRBV6-3 14 CASSYSMQGTEAFF TGTGCCAGCAGTTACTCGATGCAGGGGACTGAAGCTTTCTTT
- TRBD1 TRBJ1-2 TRBV27 14 CASSPGGGNYGYTF TGTGCCAGCAGTCCAGGGGGCGGTAACTATGGCTACACCTTC
- - TRBJ1-6 TRBV29-1 19 CSVEFFRQRGRSYNSPLHF TGCAGCGTTGAGTTTTTTCGACAGAGGGGCCGTTCCTATAATTCACCCCTCCACTTT
- TRBD2 TRBJ2-5 TRBV27 15 CASSISTSVQETQYF TGTGCCAGCAGCATCTCGACTAGCGTCCAAGAGACCCAGTACTTC
- - TRBJ1-5 TRBV7-2 15 CASSLAQGRNQPQHF TGTGCCAGCAGCTTAGCCCAGGGGCGCAATCAGCCCCAGCATTTT
- TRBD2 TRBJ2-2 TRBV3-1/TRBV3-2 15 CASRPTSGRSGELFF TGTGCCAGCAGACCAACTAGCGGGAGATCCGGGGAGCTGTTTTTT
once - TRBJ1-1 TRBV28 16 CASTLQGGQSSTEAFF TGTGCCAGCACCCTACAGGGAGGACAGAGTAGCACTGAAGCTTTCTTT
- - TRBJ2-4 TRBV28 12 CASSVGQNIQYF TGTGCCAGCAGTGTAGGACAAAACATTCAGTACTTC
- TRBD1 TRBJ2-7 TRBV3-1/TRBV3-2 15 CASSQAPRGRDEQYF TGTGCCAGCAGCCAAGCACCCAGGGGGCGAGACGAGCAGTACTTC
- TRBD2 TRBJ2-1 TRBV6-4 16 CASVAGGRSSYNEQFF TGTGCCAGCGTAGCGGGAGGGAGGAGCTCCTACAATGAGCAGTTCTTC
- - TRBJ2-3 TRBV12-3/TRBV12-4 11 CASRVGDTQYF TGTGCCAGCAGGGTTGGAGATACGCAGTATTTT
- TRBD2 TRBJ2-1 TRBV5-1 16 CASSASGGNTRNEQFF TGCGCCAGCAGCGCGAGCGGGGGGAATACTCGGAATGAGCAGTTCTTC
- TRBD2 TRBJ2-1 TRBV19 16 CASSIGLAGGGNEQFF TGTGCCAGTAGTATAGGACTAGCGGGAGGCGGCAATGAGCAGTTCTTC
- TRBD2 TRBJ2-1 TRBV5-4 15 CASSLGLAGDNEQFF TGTGCCAGCAGTCTCGGACTAGCGGGAGACAATGAGCAGTTCTTC
- - TRBJ2-2 TRBV7-9 19 CASSQPREETGLTTGELFF TGTGCCAGCAGCCAACCCAGGGAGGAAACGGGACTCACCACCGGGGAGCTGTTTTTT
- TRBD1 TRBJ2-7 TRBV18 14 CASSPRQGIYEQYF TGTGCCAGCTCACCTCGACAGGGAATCTACGAGCAGTACTTC
- TRBD1 TRBJ1-4 TRBV7-9 14 CASSATGRREKLFF TGTGCCAGCAGCGCGACAGGGAGAAGGGAAAAACTGTTTTTT
- TRBD1 TRBJ2-7 TRBV4-1 14 CASSVGTDDYEQYF TGCGCCAGCAGCGTAGGGACAGACGATTACGAGCAGTACTTC
- - TRBJ2-2 TRBV6-1 13 CASSEPTTGELFF TGTGCCAGCAGTGAGCCGACGACCGGGGAGCTGTTTTTT
once TRBD2 TRBJ2-7 TRBV28 15 CASSLGGTNSYEQYF TGTGCCAGCAGTTTGGGCGGGACTAACTCCTACGAGCAGTACTTC
- - TRBJ1-4 TRBV25-1 16 CASSESPQASGEKLFF TGTGCCAGCAGTGAGTCCCCCCAAGCTTCGGGTGAAAAACTGTTTTTT
- - TRBJ2-5 TRBV10-3 14 CAISETTMGETQYF TGTGCCATCAGTGAGACTACCATGGGGGAGACCCAGTACTTC
- - TRBJ1-5 TRBV10-3 14 CAISDGGSNQPQHF TGTGCCATCAGTGATGGGGGTAGCAATCAGCCCCAGCATTTT
- - TRBJ1-2 TRBV19 15 CASRGAGSSNYGYTF TGTGCCAGTCGAGGGGCAGGCTCCAGTAACTATGGCTACACCTTC
- - TRBJ1-2 TRBV3-1/TRBV3-2 14 CASSRVQVNYGYTF TGTGCCAGCAGCCGCGTCCAGGTGAACTATGGCTACACCTTC
- - TRBJ2-7 TRBV6-5 15 CASSYSIASSYEQYF TGTGCCAGCAGTTACTCAATAGCGAGCTCCTACGAGCAGTACTTC
- - TRBJ1-3 TRBV30 18 CAWNGFASRGRPGNTIYF TGTGCCTGGAACGGTTTTGCCTCTCGTGGGCGGCCTGGAAACACCATATATTTT
- - TRBJ2-6 TRBV28 16 CASSRRRSSGANVLTF TGTGCCAGCAGCCGGAGACGCAGCTCTGGGGCCAACGTCCTGACTTTC
- TRBD2 TRBJ2-5 TRBV5-1 15 CASTPSLAGVETQYF TGCGCCAGCACTCCCAGCCTAGCGGGAGTGGAGACCCAGTACTTC
- TRBD1 TRBJ2-5 TRBV28 15 CASSGGDRNGETQYF TGTGCCAGCTCAGGGGGTGACAGAAATGGGGAGACCCAGTACTTC
few TRBD2 TRBJ2-1 TRBV11-2 16 CASSLGFAGAGNEQFF TGTGCCAGCAGCTTAGGTTTTGCGGGAGCAGGTAATGAGCAGTTCTTC